The 10 T cell receptor beta chains below come from one sample, sequenced in a study of a mutant IDH1 vaccine in newly diagnosed glioma. Indicated time point: baseline, week 1 (first vaccination visit). Specified treatment: pre-vaccination baseline after standard-of-care therapy. The repertoire was sequenced with immunoSEQ multiplex PCR; TCRdb's copy has only in-frame clones and lacks some. The data show about 51,000 clones, more than 60% seen once. Sequencing used PBMCs, obtained from a glioma patient treated with radiotherapy, temozolomide or both. The receptors were gathered from a middle-aged woman with glioma.

This rearrangement joins TRBV9 to TRBJ2-3; TRBD2 aligns across 9 bases. Germline V CDR1 and CDR2: SGDLS, YYNGEE. Trimming removed 3 bases from V and 5 bases from J; junction bases left unmatched: 1. The CDR3 contains 13 residues. The CDR3 region is CASSALAGDTQYF. CDR3 DNA sequence: TGTGCCAGCAGCGCACTAGCGGGAGATACGCAGTATTTT. Variable domain in full (rest from reference TRBV9 and TRBJ2-3): DSGVTQTPKHLITATGQRVTLRCSPRSGDLSVYWYQQSLDQGLQFLIQYYNGEERAKGNILERFSAQQFPDLHSELNLSSLELGDSALYFCASSALAGDTQYFGPGTRLTVL.

This clone appeared a few times. The chain carries TRBV20-1 and TRBJ1-1; tentative D call: TRBD1 (5 bases). The V gene's germline CDR1 is DFQATT and CDR2 SNEGSKA (reference sequence). There are 11 residues in the CDR3. Deletions cut 1 base from V and 6 bases from J, with 6 bases between. The CDR3 loop is CSARAGPEAFF. The CDR3 DNA is TGCAGTGCTAGAGCAGGGCCTGAAGCTTTCTTT.

The V gene is TRBV5-4, the J gene TRBJ1-2; 7 nucleotides agree with TRBD1. Per the germline V gene, CDR1 is SGHNT and CDR2 is YYREEE (reference sequence). With V trimmed by 5 bases and J by 9 bases, 7 bases remained unmatched. The length of the CDR3 is 12 residues. This chain's CDR3 is CASSSGQWSYTF. In DNA, the CDR3 is TGTGCCAGCAGTTCGGGACAGTGGAGCTACACCTTC.

The rearrangement links TRBV4-1 to TRBJ2-7; no definite D call. V was pared by 7 bases and J by 4 bases, with 20 bases between. Germline loops: CDR1 MGHRA, CDR2 YSYEKL. The CDR3 contains 15 residues. The CDR3 loop reads CASTGGPEDPYEQYF. CDR3 DNA sequence: TGCGCCAGCACCGGTGGGCCCGAAGATCCTTACGAGCAGTACTTC.

The rearrangement joins TRBV9 to TRBJ2-1, with 10 bases lining up with TRBD1. Germline CDR1 SGDLS, CDR2 YYNGEE. The CDR3 length is 16 residues. Trimming removed 0 bases from V and 6 bases from J; junction bases left unmatched: 6. The CDR3 DNA reads TGTGCCAGCAGCGTAGAGGGACAGGGGCTTAGCAATGAGCAGTTCTTC. This gives the protein CASSVEGQGLSNEQFF. The full variable domain, in which reference TRBV9 and TRBJ2-1 provide the parts outside the CDR3, is DSGVTQTPKHLITATGQRVTLRCSPRSGDLSVYWYQQSLDQGLQFLIQYYNGEERAKGNILERFSAQQFPDLHSELNLSSLELGDSALYFCASSVEGQGLSNEQFFGPGTRLTVL.

V usage is TRBV7-9 and J usage is TRBJ1-1, with a possible D match to TRBD1 (6 bases). The germline V gene encodes CDR1 SEHNR and CDR2 FQNEAQ (reference sequence). The CDR3 covers 15 residues. V lost 2 bases and J lost 3, with 13 bases in between. The CDR3 sequence: CASSLSSGEDTEAFF. The CDR3 nucleotides read TGTGCCAGCAGCTTAAGTTCAGGGGAGGACACTGAAGCTTTCTTT.

This rearrangement joins TRBV29-1 to TRBJ2-3, with 8 bases lining up with TRBD2. V trimming: 3 bases; J trimming: 4 bases; junction bases outside the gene matches: 3. Germline V gene lookup returns CDR1 SQVTM and CDR2 ANQGSEA. The CDR3 consists of 13 residues. CDR3 DNA: TGCAGCGTTGACGGGGGGGCCGCAGATACGCAGTATTTT. This codes for CSVDGGAADTQYF.

This chain joins TRBV2 and TRBJ2-5; D unclear. The V and J ends lost 4 bases and 5 bases respectively, with 8 bases between them. The CDR3 covers 12 residues. The germline V gene has CDR1 SNHLY and CDR2 FYNNEI. The CDR3 coding sequence is TGTGCCAGCAGTGCCGGGCGGGAGACCCAGTACTTC. Protein: CASSAGRETQYF.

The gene calls are TRBV10-3 and TRBJ2-1, with a weak D call TRBD1 (8 bases). The CDR3 has 15 amino acids. Germline loops: CDR1 ENHRY, CDR2 SYGVKD. Trimming removed 4 bases from V and 4 bases from J, with 14 bases in between. CDR3 region: CAISATGEGYNEQFF. The CDR3, as DNA: TGTGCCATCAGTGCGACAGGGGAGGGGTACAATGAGCAGTTCTTC.

The rearrangement joins TRBV5-6 to TRBJ1-1; D gene unclear. With 1 base removed from V and 0 bases from J, the gap between germline ends came to 13 bases. CDR1 and CDR2 from the germline V gene are SGHDT and YYEEEE. This CDR3 comprises 16 residues. The DNA of the CDR3 is TGTGCCAGCAGCTTGTTAGGTGAGCAATTGAACACTGAAGCTTTCTTT. Translated: CASSLLGEQLNTEAFF. The full variable domain, its missing parts supplied by reference TRBV5-6 and TRBJ1-1, is DAGVTQSPTHLIKTRGQQVTLRCSPKSGHDTVSWYQQALGQGPQFIFQYYEEEERQRGNFPDRFSGHQFPNYSSELNVNALLLGDSALYLCASSLLGEQLNTEAFFGQGTRLTVV.